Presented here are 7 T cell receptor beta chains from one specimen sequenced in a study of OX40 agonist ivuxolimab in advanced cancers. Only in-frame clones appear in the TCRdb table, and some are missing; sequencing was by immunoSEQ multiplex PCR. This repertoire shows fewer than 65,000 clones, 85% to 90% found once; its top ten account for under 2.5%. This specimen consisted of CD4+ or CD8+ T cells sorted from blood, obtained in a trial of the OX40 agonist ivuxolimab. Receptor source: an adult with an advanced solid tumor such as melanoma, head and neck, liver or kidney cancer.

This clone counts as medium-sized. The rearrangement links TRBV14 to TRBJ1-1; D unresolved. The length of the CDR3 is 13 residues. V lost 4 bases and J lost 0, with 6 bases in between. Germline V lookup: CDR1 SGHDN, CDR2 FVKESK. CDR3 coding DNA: TGTGCCAGCAGCCCTGGGATGAACACTGAAGCTTTCTTT. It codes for CASSPGMNTEAFF.

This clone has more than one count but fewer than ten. The CDR3 is CASSSVAVGIQYF. The CDR3 nucleotides read TGTGCCAGCAGTTCCGTGGCAGTCGGCATTCAGTACTTC. V usage is TRBV28 and J usage is TRBJ2-4; unclear D gene. CDR3 length: 13 residues. V was pared by 4 bases and J by 9 bases, with 13 bases between. Germline V gives CDR1 MDHEN, CDR2 SYDVKM.

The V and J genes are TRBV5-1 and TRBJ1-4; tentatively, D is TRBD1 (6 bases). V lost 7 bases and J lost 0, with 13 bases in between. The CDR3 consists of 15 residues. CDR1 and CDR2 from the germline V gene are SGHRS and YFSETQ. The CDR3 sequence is CASVPGAATNEKLFF. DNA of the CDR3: TGCGCCAGCGTCCCAGGGGCCGCAACTAATGAAAAACTGTTTTTT.

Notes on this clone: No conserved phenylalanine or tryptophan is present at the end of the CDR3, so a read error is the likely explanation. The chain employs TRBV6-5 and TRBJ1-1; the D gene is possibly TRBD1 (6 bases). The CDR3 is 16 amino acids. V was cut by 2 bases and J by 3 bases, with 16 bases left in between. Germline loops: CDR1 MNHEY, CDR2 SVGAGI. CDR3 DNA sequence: TGTGCCAGCAGTTACGACGGGAGGGGGAGAGACACTGAAGCTTTCCTT. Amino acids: CASSYDGRGRDTEAFL.

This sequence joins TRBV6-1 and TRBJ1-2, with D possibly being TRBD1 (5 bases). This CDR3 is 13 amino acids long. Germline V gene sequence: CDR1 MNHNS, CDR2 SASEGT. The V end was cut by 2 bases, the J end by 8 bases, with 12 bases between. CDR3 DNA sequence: TGTGCCAGCAGTGAACTGATCTGGGGGGGCTACACCTTC. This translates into CASSELIWGGYTF.

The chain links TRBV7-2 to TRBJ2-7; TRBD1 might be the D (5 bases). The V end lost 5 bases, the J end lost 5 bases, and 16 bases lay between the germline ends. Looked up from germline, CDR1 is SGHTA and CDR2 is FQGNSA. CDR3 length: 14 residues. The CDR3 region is CASSTAGRANEQYF. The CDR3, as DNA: TGTGCCAGCAGCACCGCAGGCAGGGCGAACGAGCAGTACTTC.

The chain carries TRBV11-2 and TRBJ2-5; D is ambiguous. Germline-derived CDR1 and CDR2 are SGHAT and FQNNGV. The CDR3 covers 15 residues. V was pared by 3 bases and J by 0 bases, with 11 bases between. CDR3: CASSLTRWDQETQYF. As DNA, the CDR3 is TGTGCCAGCAGCTTGACACGCTGGGACCAAGAGACCCAGTACTTC.